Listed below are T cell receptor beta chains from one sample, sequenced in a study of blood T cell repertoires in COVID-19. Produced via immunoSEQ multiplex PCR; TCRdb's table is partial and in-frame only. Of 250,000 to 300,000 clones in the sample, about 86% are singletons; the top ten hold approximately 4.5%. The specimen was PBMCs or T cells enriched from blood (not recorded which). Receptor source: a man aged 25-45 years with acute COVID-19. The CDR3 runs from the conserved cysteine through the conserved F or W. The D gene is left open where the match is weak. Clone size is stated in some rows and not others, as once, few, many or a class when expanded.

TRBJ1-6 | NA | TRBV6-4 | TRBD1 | CASSPTGVTSPLHF | TGTGCCAGCAGCCCGACAGGGGTCACTTCACCCCTCCACTTT
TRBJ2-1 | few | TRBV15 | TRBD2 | CATSRVGGLPAGGSYNEQFF | TGTGCCACCAGCAGAGTTGGGGGGTTGCCAGCGGGAGGGTCCTACAATGAGCAGTTCTTC
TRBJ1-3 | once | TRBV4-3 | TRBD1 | CASSQVDRAGNTIYF | TGCGCCAGCAGCCAAGTAGACAGGGCTGGAAACACCATATATTTT
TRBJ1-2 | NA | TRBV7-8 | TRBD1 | CASSKMGQAINYGYTF | TGTGCCAGCAGCAAGATGGGACAGGCGATAAACTATGGCTACACCTTC
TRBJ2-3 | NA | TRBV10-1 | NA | CATSADYLTDTQYF | TGCGCCACGAGTGCGGACTACCTCACAGATACGCAGTATTTT
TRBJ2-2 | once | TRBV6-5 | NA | CASNRANTGELFF | TGTGCCAGTAACAGGGCGAACACCGGGGAGCTGTTTTTT
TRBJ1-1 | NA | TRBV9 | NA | CASSSPRERWDTEAFF | TGTGCCAGCAGCTCACCTAGGGAGAGGTGGGACACTGAAGCTTTCTTT
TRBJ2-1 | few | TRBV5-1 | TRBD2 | CASSLYGLAGVYNEQFF | TGCGCCAGCAGCTTGTACGGACTAGCGGGGGTATACAATGAGCAGTTCTTC
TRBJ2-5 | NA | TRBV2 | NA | CAITGSRGETQYF | TGTGCCATTACAGGGTCGAGGGGGGAGACCCAGTACTTC
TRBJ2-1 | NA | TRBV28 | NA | CASSTNRVWEFF | TGTGCCAGCAGCACAAACAGGGTTTGGGAGTTCTTC
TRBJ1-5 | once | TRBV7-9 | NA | CASSLGEDQPQHF | TGTGCCAGCAGCTTAGGCGAGGATCAGCCCCAGCATTTT
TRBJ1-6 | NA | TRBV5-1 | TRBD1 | CASSQADRSSYNSPLHF | TGCGCCAGCAGCCAAGCGGACAGGAGCTCCTATAATTCACCCCTCCACTTT
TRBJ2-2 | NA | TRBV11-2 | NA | CASSRTTTGELFF | TGTGCCAGCAGCCGGACTACCACCGGGGAGCTGTTTTTT
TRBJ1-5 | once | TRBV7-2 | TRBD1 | CASSPGTGENQPQHF | TGTGCCAGCAGCCCGGGGACAGGGGAAAATCAGCCCCAGCATTTT
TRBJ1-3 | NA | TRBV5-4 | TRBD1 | CASSLTGGQVRNTIYF | TGTGCCAGCAGCTTGACAGGAGGACAGGTTAGAAACACCATATATTTT
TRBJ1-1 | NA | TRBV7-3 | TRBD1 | CASLNRQGSKNTEAFF | TGTGCCAGCCTCAATCGACAGGGGTCCAAGAACACTGAAGCTTTCTTT
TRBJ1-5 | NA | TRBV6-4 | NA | CASSVGQSQPQHF | TGTGCCAGCAGTGTTGGACAAAGTCAGCCCCAGCATTTT
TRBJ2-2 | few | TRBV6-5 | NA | CASSYSSRALNGELFF | TGTGCCAGCAGTTACTCCTCCAGGGCCTTGAACGGGGAGCTGTTTTTT
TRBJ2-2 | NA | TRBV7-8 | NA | CASTRTLNTGELFF | TGTGCCAGCACCAGGACATTGAACACCGGGGAGCTGTTTTTT
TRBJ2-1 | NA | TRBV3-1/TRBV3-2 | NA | CASSTDYPDKAEQFF | TGTGCCAGCAGCACCGACTACCCCGACAAGGCGGAGCAGTTCTTC
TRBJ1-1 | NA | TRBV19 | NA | CASSVGLEGAFF | TGTGCCAGTAGTGTCGGACTGGAAGGAGCTTTCTTT
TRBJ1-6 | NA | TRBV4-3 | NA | CASSQANSPLHF | TGCGCCAGCAGCCAGGCTAATTCACCCCTCCACTTT
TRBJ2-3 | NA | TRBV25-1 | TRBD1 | CASSEDRVGVDTQYF | TGTGCCAGCAGTGAAGACAGGGTGGGCGTTGATACGCAGTATTTT
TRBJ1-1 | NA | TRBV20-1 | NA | CSAKRQEAFF | TGCAGTGCTAAGAGACAGGAAGCTTTCTTT
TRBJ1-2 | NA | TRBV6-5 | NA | CASRERTFNYGYTF | TGTGCCAGCAGGGAGAGAACTTTTAACTATGGCTACACCTTC
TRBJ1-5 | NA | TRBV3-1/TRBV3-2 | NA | CASSHGRSNQPQHF | TGTGCCAGCAGCCATGGGAGGAGCAATCAGCCCCAGCATTTT
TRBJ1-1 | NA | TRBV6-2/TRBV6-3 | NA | CASSYLRTEAFF | TGTGCCAGCAGTTATCTACGGACTGAAGCTTTCTTT
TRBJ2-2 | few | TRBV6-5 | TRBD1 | CASTLRTGVTGELFF | TGTGCCAGCACGCTACGGACAGGGGTCACCGGGGAGCTGTTTTTT
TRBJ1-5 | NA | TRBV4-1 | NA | CASSQDPSFLNQPQHF | TGCGCCAGCAGCCAAGACCCCAGTTTCCTCAATCAGCCCCAGCATTTT
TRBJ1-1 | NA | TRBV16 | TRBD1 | CASSQRGHSAEAFF | TGTGCCAGCAGCCAAAGGGGGCACTCCGCTGAAGCTTTCTTT
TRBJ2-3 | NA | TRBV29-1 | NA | CSVDRAESSTDTQYF | TGCAGCGTTGACCGAGCGGAGTCTAGCACAGATACGCAGTATTTT
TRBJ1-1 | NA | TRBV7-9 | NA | CASSSGGGLSAEAFF | TGTGCCAGCAGCTCGGGGGGAGGGCTTAGCGCTGAAGCTTTCTTT
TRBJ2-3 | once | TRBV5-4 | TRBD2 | CASSLSGGATDTQYF | TGTGCCAGCAGCTTGAGCGGGGGGGCCACAGATACGCAGTATTTT
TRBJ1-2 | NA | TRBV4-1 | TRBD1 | CASSPISGTGGYGYTF | TGCGCCAGCAGCCCAATTTCCGGGACAGGGGGATATGGCTACACCTTC
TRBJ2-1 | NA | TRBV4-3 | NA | CASSQESTSGEQFF | TGCGCCAGCAGCCAAGAGTCGACCTCGGGAGAGCAGTTCTTC
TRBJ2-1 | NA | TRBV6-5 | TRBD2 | CASSPGLAGGNEQFF | TGTGCCAGCAGCCCGGGACTAGCGGGTGGCAATGAGCAGTTCTTC
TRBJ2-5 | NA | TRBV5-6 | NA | CASSLYQGQETQYF | TGTGCCAGCAGCTTGTATCAGGGACAAGAGACCCAGTACTTC
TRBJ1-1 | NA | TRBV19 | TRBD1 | CASRKQGLNTEAFF | TGTGCCAGTAGAAAACAGGGGTTGAACACTGAAGCTTTCTTT
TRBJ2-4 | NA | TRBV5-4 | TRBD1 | CASSAGTAPAKNIQYF | TGTGCCAGCAGCGCAGGGACAGCCCCAGCCAAAAACATTCAGTACTTC
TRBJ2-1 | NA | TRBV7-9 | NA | CASSAPTRDEQFF | TGTGCCAGCAGCGCACCTACCCGTGATGAGCAGTTCTTC
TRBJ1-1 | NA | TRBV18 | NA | CASSPRGDNTEAFF | TGTGCCAGCTCACCTCGGGGAGATAACACTGAAGCTTTCTTT
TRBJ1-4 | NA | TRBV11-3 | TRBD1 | CASSLGQGSDEKLFF | TGTGCCAGCAGCTTGGGACAGGGTTCGGACGAAAAACTGTTTTTT
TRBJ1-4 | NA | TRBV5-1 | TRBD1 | CASSPDRVKLFF | TGTGCCAGCAGCCCGGACAGGGTAAAACTGTTTTTT
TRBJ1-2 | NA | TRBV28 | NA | CAIDARGGYTF | TGTGCCATCGACGCCCGCGGGGGCTACACCTTC
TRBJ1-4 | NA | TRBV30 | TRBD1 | CAWGQGAVEKLFF | TGTGCCTGGGGGCAGGGGGCTGTTGAAAAACTGTTTTTT